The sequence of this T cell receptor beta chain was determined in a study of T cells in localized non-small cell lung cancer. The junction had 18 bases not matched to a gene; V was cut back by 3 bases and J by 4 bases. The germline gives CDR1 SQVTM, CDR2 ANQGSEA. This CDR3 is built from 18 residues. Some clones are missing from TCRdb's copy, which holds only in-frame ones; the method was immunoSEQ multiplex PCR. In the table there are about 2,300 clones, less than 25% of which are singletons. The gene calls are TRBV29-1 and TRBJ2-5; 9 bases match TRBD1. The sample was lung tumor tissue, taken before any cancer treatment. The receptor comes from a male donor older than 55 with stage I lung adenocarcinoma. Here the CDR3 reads CSVDNPNPYRGLGETQYF. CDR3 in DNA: TGCAGCGTTGACAACCCCAATCCGTACAGGGGGCTCGGAGAGACCCAGTACTTC.